The following is a T cell receptor beta chain sequence with its context. Its antigen is as yet unknown. An end of the junction does not agree with germline; a read error may underlie this. The CDR3 contains 10 residues. The germline V gene has CDR1 DFQATT and CDR2 SNEGSKA (reference sequence). The record originates from a study of T cell responses to AZD1222 COVID-19 vaccine. Overall study context: Second doses at about 4 or about 12 weeks were pooled. Findings and limits, study-wide: Recipients of two AZD1222 doses showed rising Spike-specific TCR breadth and depth.

The data were produced by immunoSEQ multiplex PCR, yet TCRdb's version contains in-frame clones alone and is incomplete. The sample holds 95,000 to 150,000 clones, roughly 90% seen once. The clonotype was recovered from an adult in good health. The chain carries TRBV20-1 and TRBJ1-5; D ambiguous. The sequenced sample was peripheral blood, obtained on day 0 of AZD1222 vaccination. The CDR3, as DNA: TGCAGTGCTAGAGTTATTTGGCCGGATTTT. Protein: CSARVIWPDF.